This is a list of T cell receptor beta chains from one sample in a study of T-cell reconstitution after alpha-beta-depleted transplantation in children. TCRdb reprocessed the PCR reads via MiXCR and lists one record per CDR3 protein. This table has 97,000 or so distinct CDR3 sequences, 4.5% to 7.5% appearing once. The sequences come from PBMCs, mostly from graft donor cells, collected 60 days after TCRalphabeta/CD19-depleted stem cell transplant. Every receptor here comes from a female patient between 2 and 15 years old who had a stem cell transplant for Fanconi anemia, so the T cells may come from the graft donor. Each CDR3 is given with its conserved first and last residue. D genes are given only for firm matches. Clone size is stated in some rows and not others, as once, few, many or a class when expanded.

cdr3_length	d_call	v_call	j_call	clone_size	cdr3_aa	cdr3_nt
14	.	TRBV5-1	TRBJ1-3	.	CASSLRGSGNTIYF	TGCGCCAGCAGCTTACGGGGCTCTGGAAACACCATATATTTT
18	.	TRBV11-2	TRBJ2-1	.	CASSLDGAGLGTHNEQFF	TGTGCCAGCAGCTTAGATGGCGCGGGACTGGGAACACACAATGAGCAGTTCTTC
15	.	TRBV7-9	TRBJ2-1	many	CASSNRLVTYNEQFF	TGTGCCAGCAGCAACCGGCTAGTCACCTACAATGAGCAGTTCTTC
14	.	TRBV5-1	TRBJ2-7	few	CASSLAWRTYEQYF	TGCGCCAGCAGCTTGGCCTGGCGTACCTACGAGCAGTACTTC
16	.	TRBV5-6	TRBJ2-1	many	CASSQVWASSYNEQFF	TGTGCCAGCAGCCAGGTCTGGGCCAGCTCCTACAATGAGCAGTTCTTC
14	.	TRBV5-1	TRBJ2-3	.	CASSFEIPGDTQYF	TGCGCCAGCAGCTTCGAAATTCCCGGAGATACGCAGTATTTT
13	.	TRBV9	TRBJ1-1	many	CASSVQMNTEAFF	TGTGCCAGCAGCGTTCAGATGAACACTGAAGCTTTCTTT
14	.	TRBV5-4	TRBJ2-3	.	CASSLSSYTDTQYF	TGTGCCAGCAGCCTAAGCTCCTACACAGATACGCAGTATTTT
12	.	TRBV12-5	TRBJ2-1	many	CASGDPLGEMFF	TGTGCTAGTGGGGACCCTCTAGGCGAGATGTTCTTC
12	.	TRBV28	TRBJ1-5	many	CASLQAYQPQHF	TGTGCCAGCCTACAGGCATATCAGCCCCAGCATTTT
14	TRBD1	TRBV7-2	TRBJ1-4	many	CASSPTGGNEKLFF	TGTGCCAGCAGTCCGACAGGGGGAAATGAAAAACTGTTTTTT
16	TRBD2	TRBV7-2	TRBJ2-1	many	CASRRTSGVSGNEQFF	TGTGCCAGCAGACGAACTAGCGGCGTTTCGGGCAATGAGCAGTTCTTC
17	TRBD2	TRBV18	TRBJ2-1	.	CASSPPWTSGSDNEQFF	TGTGCCAGCTCACCACCGTGGACTAGCGGGAGCGACAATGAGCAGTTCTTC
15	.	TRBV29-1	TRBJ2-3	many	CSVGMVVSSTDTQYF	TGCAGCGTTGGTATGGTCGTATCTAGCACAGATACGCAGTATTTT
18	TRBD2	TRBV9	TRBJ2-4	few	CASSVSPLAGGAGNIQYF	TGTGCCAGCAGCGTAAGCCCTCTAGCGGGAGGGGCGGGAAACATTCAGTACTTC
15	TRBD1	TRBV15	TRBJ1-4	medium-sized	CATSRELQGYEKLFF	TGTGCCACCAGCAGAGAACTACAGGGGTATGAAAAACTGTTTTTT
14	TRBD1	TRBV28	TRBJ2-7	many	CASSETGGSYEQYF	TGTGCCAGCTCAGAGACAGGGGGCTCCTACGAGCAGTACTTC
13	.	TRBV30	TRBJ2-7	.	CAWSDGGSYEQYF	TGTGCCTGGAGTGACGGCGGATCCTACGAGCAGTACTTC
15	TRBD2	TRBV5-5	TRBJ2-5	.	CASSGAGVYQETQYF	TGTGCCAGCAGCGGAGCGGGAGTGTACCAAGAGACCCAGTACTTC
16	TRBD2	TRBV7-2	TRBJ2-1	many	CASSLEGGGAYNEQFF	TGTGCCAGCAGCTTAGAAGGCGGGGGGGCTTACAATGAGCAGTTCTTC
12	.	TRBV5-1	TRBJ1-1	many	CASSFSGTEAFF	TGCGCCAGCAGCTTTAGCGGCACTGAAGCTTTCTTT
11	.	TRBV29-1	TRBJ2-1	many	CSVEVDNEQFF	TGCAGCGTTGAGGTTGACAATGAGCAGTTCTTC
16	TRBD1	TRBV20-1	TRBJ2-1	many	CSARGLGTASYNEQFF	TGCAGTGCTAGGGGCCTGGGGACAGCATCCTACAATGAGCAGTTCTTC
12	.	TRBV20-1	TRBJ2-7	.	CSVLGGIYEQYF	TGCAGTGTACTCGGCGGGATCTACGAGCAGTACTTC
15	.	TRBV28	TRBJ2-4	.	CASSLVPAAKNIQYF	TGTGCCAGCAGTTTAGTCCCAGCGGCCAAAAACATTCAGTACTTC
13	.	TRBV15	TRBJ1-1	few	CATSRSPLTEAFF	TGTGCCACCAGCAGATCCCCGCTAACTGAAGCTTTCTTT
15	TRBD1	TRBV20-1	TRBJ1-4	many	CSAHGQGLPNEKLFF	TGCAGTGCCCACGGACAGGGGCTTCCTAATGAAAAACTGTTTTTT